These 25 T cell receptor beta chains were all obtained from the same sample, sequenced in a study of T cell responses to AZD1222 COVID-19 vaccine. Here immunoSEQ multiplex PCR was the method, and the copy in TCRdb shows in-frame clones only, minus some. The data contain roughly 110,000 clones, approximately 90% of them singletons. Sequenced here: peripheral blood, sampled 28 days after the second AZD1222 dose. The receptor set was obtained from an adult who received the AZD1222 COVID-19 vaccine.

V is TRBV5-4 and J is TRBJ2-7; 10 nucleotides align to TRBD1. The CDR3 runs to 14 residues. V lost 9 bases and J lost 4; bases outside the gene matches: 10. The germline gives CDR1 SGHNT, CDR2 YYREEE (reference sequence). The CDR3 spells CATSGTGVSYEQYF. CDR3 nucleotide sequence: TGTGCCACTTCCGGGACAGGGGTTTCATACGAGCAGTACTTC.

About this clone itself: The junction departs from the called germline gene at one end, perhaps through a read error. The chain is built from TRBV7-2 and TRBJ2-5; D possibly corresponds to TRBD1 (5 bases). Germline CDR1 SGHTA, CDR2 FQGNSA. The CDR3 runs to 13 residues. This CDR3 reads CASSLVKTETQYF. CDR3 bases: TGTGCCAGCAGCTTAGTCAAGACAGAGACTCAGTACTTC.

This clone was picked up one time. The rearrangement joins TRBV6-5 to TRBJ1-1; D gene unclear. Looked up from germline, CDR1 is MNHEY and CDR2 is SVGAGI. The CDR3 has 13 residues. Trimming left V 4 bases short and J 8 bases short, with 14 bases between. The CDR3: CASSWTPEVEAFF. The CDR3 bases are TGTGCCAGCAGTTGGACCCCGGAGGTCGAAGCTTTCTTT.

This clone appeared a few times. V usage is TRBV5-6 and J usage is TRBJ1-6; D not certain. This CDR3 region has 14 residues. The V gene lost 0 bases and the J gene lost 6 bases, with 7 bases spanning the gap. Germline V lookup: CDR1 SGHDT, CDR2 YYEEEE. The CDR3 bases are TGTGCCAGCAGCTTGGCTAGAGGTAATTCACCCCTCCACTTT. Encoded protein: CASSLARGNSPLHF. Complete variable domain (other parts from reference TRBV5-6 and TRBJ1-6): DAGVTQSPTHLIKTRGQQVTLRCSPKSGHDTVSWYQQALGQGPQFIFQYYEEEERQRGNFPDRFSGHQFPNYSSELNVNALLLGDSALYLCASSLARGNSPLHFGNGTRLTVT.

V usage is TRBV7-3 and J usage is TRBJ1-2, with a possible D match to TRBD1 (6 bases). CDR1 is SGHTA and CDR2 is FQGTGA in the germline V gene. Trimming took off 5 bases at V and 8 bases at J, with 18 bases between the two ends. The CDR3 is 14 residues long. The CDR3 DNA reads TGTGCCAGCAGCCCGGACCCACAGGGAGAAGGCTACACCTTC. Translating gives CASSPDPQGEGYTF.

J is TRBJ2-7 and V is TRBV7-9, with 9 bases aligning to TRBD1. Germline loops: CDR1 SEHNR, CDR2 FQNEAQ (reference sequence). The CDR3 consists of 14 residues. Unmatched junction bases numbered 9, after V lost 5 bases and J lost 7 bases. The CDR3 coding sequence is TGTGCCAGCAGCCAAGGACAGGGGCCACTGGAGCAGTACTTC. Amino acid sequence: CASSQGQGPLEQYF. Full variable domain (rest looked up from reference TRBV7-9 and TRBJ2-7): DTGVSQNPRHKITKRGQNVTFRCDPISEHNRLYWYRQTLGQGPEFLTYFQNEAQLEKSRLLSDRFSAERPKGSFSTLEIQRTEQGDSAMYLCASSQGQGPLEQYFGPGTRLTVT.

The gene calls are TRBV5-5 and TRBJ2-7; D possibly uses TRBD1 or TRBD2 (5 bases each). CDR1 and CDR2 (germline): SGHKS, YYEKEE (reference sequence). The CDR3 is 14 residues long. V was cut by 5 bases and J by 1 base, with 13 bases left in between. CDR3: CASRLRDGSYEQYF. Written as DNA, the CDR3 is TGTGCCAGCAGACTCAGGGACGGTTCCTACGAGCAGTACTTC.

This clone was seen once. The chain is built from TRBV5-1 and TRBJ1-2; D might be TRBD1 (5 bases). V was shortened by 0 bases and J by 6 bases, with 15 bases between the two germline ends. This CDR3 is 15 amino acids long. The germline V gene has CDR1 SGHRS and CDR2 YFSETQ. The CDR3 sequence: CASSLAQGARDGYTF. The CDR3 DNA sequence: TGCGCCAGCAGCTTGGCCCAGGGTGCGAGGGATGGCTACACCTTC. Full variable domain (missing parts from reference TRBV5-1 and TRBJ1-2): KAGVTQTPRYLIKTRGQQVTLSCSPISGHRSVSWYQQTPGQGLQFLFEYFSETQRNKGNFPGRFSGRQFSNSRSEMNVSTLELGDSALYLCASSLAQGARDGYTFGSGTRLTVV.

V gene TRBV7-9 combines with J gene TRBJ1-2, with 8 positions matching TRBD1. CDR1 is SEHNR and CDR2 is FQNEAQ in the germline V gene (reference sequence). This CDR3 has 14 residues. The trim removed 9 bases at V and 4 bases at J, leaving 10 bases unmatched. CDR3 protein: CASDTGGPGYGYTF. The CDR3 DNA sequence: TGTGCCAGTGACACAGGGGGGCCTGGCTATGGCTACACCTTC.

This clone was observed a handful of times. The chain employs TRBV11-3 and TRBJ1-2, with 7 bases aligning to TRBD1. There are 14 residues in the CDR3. J was trimmed by 8 bases and V by 11 bases; bases with no gene match: 17. Looked up from germline, CDR1 is SGHNT and CDR2 is YENEEA. CDR3 residues: CARTGADPSMGYTF. CDR3 DNA: TGTGCCCGAACAGGGGCCGACCCCTCTATGGGCTACACCTTC.

This clone was counted once. This sequence joins TRBV3-1 (or the pseudogene TRBV3-2) and TRBJ2-1, with D possibly being TRBD2 (6 bases). The CDR3 loop spans 13 amino acids. Trimming removed 4 bases at V and 7 bases at J, with 11 bases between. Germline V gene sequence: CDR1 LGHDT, CDR2 YNNKEL (reference sequence). The CDR3: CASSRRAGNEQFF. The CDR3 coding sequence is TGTGCCAGCAGCCGGAGGGCAGGGAATGAGCAGTTCTTC.

This chain joins TRBV4-2 and TRBJ1-4; unclear D gene. In germline, CDR1 is LGHNA, CDR2 YNFKEQ. V dropped 0 bases and J dropped 8 bases, with 16 bases sitting between them. The CDR3 is 16 amino acids. CDR3 sequence (DNA): TGTGCCAGCAGCCAAGACCGTCCCGCCCCAGAGGAAAAACTGTTTTTT. Translating it yields CASSQDRPAPEEKLFF.

In its sample, this clone was seen once. This chain links TRBV27 with TRBJ1-2; TRBD1 aligns across 7 bases. The J segment lost 0 bases and the V segment lost 7 bases, leaving 11 bases of the junction unmatched. The CDR3 is 16 amino acids. Germline V lookup: CDR1 MNHEY, CDR2 SMNVEV (reference sequence). CDR3 DNA sequence: TGTGCCAGCACTGCGCGACAGGGAAATCCTAACTATGGCTACACCTTC. Amino acids: CASTARQGNPNYGYTF.

The chain couples TRBV7-9 to TRBJ2-7, with 8 nucleotides matching TRBD2. The germline CDR1 and CDR2 sequences are SEHNR and FQNEAQ (reference sequence). V trimming: 1 base; J trimming: 4 bases; junction bases outside the gene matches: 6. This CDR3 spans 15 amino acids. The DNA for the CDR3 is TGTGCCAGCAGCTTAGGGAGCGGGGGAGTATACGAGCAGTACTTC. Amino acid sequence: CASSLGSGGVYEQYF. Full variable domain (missing parts from reference TRBV7-9 and TRBJ2-7): DTGVSQNPRHKITKRGQNVTFRCDPISEHNRLYWYRQTLGQGPEFLTYFQNEAQLEKSRLLSDRFSAERPKGSFSTLEIQRTEQGDSAMYLCASSLGSGGVYEQYFGPGTRLTVT.

This rearrangement joins TRBV3-1 (or the pseudogene TRBV3-2) to TRBJ1-1; D call uncertain. The CDR3 totals 13 residues. V lost 4 bases and J 2 bases, leaving 8 bases between the germline ends. Germline V gives CDR1 LGHDT, CDR2 YNNKEL (reference sequence). The CDR3 loop reads CASSPFRNTEAFF. For the CDR3, the DNA is TGTGCCAGCAGCCCTTTCCGAAACACTGAAGCTTTCTTT.

This chain connects TRBV20-1 to TRBJ2-5; no definite D call. CDR3 length: 11 residues. V dropped 4 bases and J dropped 5 bases, with 8 bases sitting between them. The germline CDR1 and CDR2 sequences are DFQATT and SNEGSKA (reference sequence). In DNA form, the CDR3 reads TGCAGTGCTAACCGATGGGAGACCCAGTACTTC. Translated: CSANRWETQYF.

This clone was counted a single time. The chain uses TRBV9 and TRBJ2-5; D is possibly TRBD1 (6 bases). Germline assignment: CDR1 SGDLS and CDR2 YYNGEE. CDR3 length: 15 residues. Trimming took 3 bases from V and 4 from J, leaving 16 bases between them. The CDR3 nucleotides read TGTGCCAGCAGCGGATTGACAGGTGAGGGAGAGACCCAGTACTTC. Residues: CASSGLTGEGETQYF.

The chain uses TRBV18 and TRBJ1-1; D may be TRBD1 (6 bases). This CDR3 has 15 residues. Deletions cut 1 base from V and 1 base from J, with 10 bases between. Germline V gene lookup returns CDR1 KGHSH and CDR2 LQKENI. The CDR3 spells CASSPLQGQNTEAFF. The CDR3 DNA reads as TGTGCCAGCTCACCACTGCAGGGACAGAACACTGAAGCTTTCTTT.

The chain is built from TRBV19 and TRBJ1-5, with 9 bases matching TRBD1. The junction had 7 bases not matched to a gene; V was cut back by 4 bases and J by 3 bases. Per germline, CDR1 LNHDA and CDR2 SQIVND (reference sequence). The CDR3 contains 16 residues. CDR3 in amino acids: CASSTGTGTLNQPQHF. DNA of the CDR3: TGTGCCAGTAGTACTGGGACAGGGACTCTCAATCAGCCCCAGCATTTT.

The chain combines TRBV18 with TRBJ1-1; 8 bases are a match to TRBD1. Trimming removed 6 bases from V and 5 bases from J; junction bases left unmatched: 11. CDR1 is KGHSH, CDR2 LQKENI, per germline. The CDR3 sequence is 15 residues long. The CDR3 DNA sequence: TGTGCCAGCTCTCCGGGCGAACAGGGGGGAACTGAAGCTTTCTTT. It codes for CASSPGEQGGTEAFF.

This clone has a single count. This CDR3 is also generated by other DNA sequences in the sample. The chain recombines TRBV19 with TRBJ2-2; D tentatively reads TRBD1 or TRBD2 (5 bases each). The germline CDR1 and CDR2 sequences are LNHDA and SQIVND (reference sequence). The CDR3 loop spans 15 amino acids. The V and J ends lost 1 base and 0 bases respectively, with 6 bases between them. The CDR3 sequence: CASSIGGANTGELFF. The CDR3 bases are TGTGCCAGTAGTATAGGAGGGGCGAACACCGGGGAGCTGTTTTTT.

The chain joins TRBV7-2 to TRBJ2-1; D unclear. The CDR3 runs 13 residues. Trimming stripped 1 base from V and 7 bases from J, with 8 bases between. Germline CDR1 is SGHTA and CDR2 is FQGNSA. The CDR3 is CASSLGLKNEQFF. The CDR3 nucleotides are TGTGCCAGCAGCTTAGGGCTAAAGAATGAGCAGTTCTTC.

The chain links TRBV28 to TRBJ2-1, with 9 bases matching TRBD2. Germline-derived CDR1 and CDR2 are MDHEN and SYDVKM. The ends lost 2 bases at V and 4 bases at J; junction bases unmatched: 6. CDR3 length: 16 residues. In DNA, the CDR3 is TGTGCCAGCAGTTTAAGGGGACTAGCTTCATACAATGAGCAGTTCTTC. Translated, it gives CASSLRGLASYNEQFF.

The chain recombines TRBV7-9 with TRBJ1-5; D is unclear. Germline CDR1 SEHNR, CDR2 FQNEAQ (reference sequence). Trimming took off 5 bases at V and 0 bases at J, with 11 bases between the two ends. The length of the CDR3 is 15 residues. The CDR3 DNA follows: TGTGCCAGCAGCCCTTCAGGTGATAGCAATCAGCCCCAGCATTTT. Translation gives CASSPSGDSNQPQHF.

The V and J genes are TRBV7-2 and TRBJ1-1; maybe TRBD1 (5 bases). CDR3 length: 13 residues. Germline lookup yields CDR1 SGHTA and CDR2 FQGNSA. The germline V and J ends were trimmed by 2 bases and 6 bases, with 10 bases remaining between them. Here the CDR3 reads CASSLLAGPEAFF. CDR3 DNA: TGTGCCAGCAGCTTATTGGCAGGGCCTGAAGCTTTCTTT.